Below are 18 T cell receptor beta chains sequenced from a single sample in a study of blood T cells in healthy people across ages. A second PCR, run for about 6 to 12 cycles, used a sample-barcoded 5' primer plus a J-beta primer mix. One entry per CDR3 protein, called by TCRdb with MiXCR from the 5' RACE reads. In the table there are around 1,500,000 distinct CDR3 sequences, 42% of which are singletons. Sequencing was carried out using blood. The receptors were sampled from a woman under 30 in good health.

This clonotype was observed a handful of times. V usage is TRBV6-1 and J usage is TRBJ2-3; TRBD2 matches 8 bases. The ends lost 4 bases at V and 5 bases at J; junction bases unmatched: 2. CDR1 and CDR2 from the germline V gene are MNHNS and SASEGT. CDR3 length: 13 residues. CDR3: CASSATSVDTQYF. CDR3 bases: TGTGCCAGCAGTGCGACTAGCGTAGATACGCAGTATTTT.

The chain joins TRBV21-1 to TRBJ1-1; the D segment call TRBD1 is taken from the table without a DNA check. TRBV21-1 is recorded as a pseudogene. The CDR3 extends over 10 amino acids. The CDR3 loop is CARPGQGTFF. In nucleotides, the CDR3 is TGTGCCAGACCTGGACAGGGAACTTTCTTT.

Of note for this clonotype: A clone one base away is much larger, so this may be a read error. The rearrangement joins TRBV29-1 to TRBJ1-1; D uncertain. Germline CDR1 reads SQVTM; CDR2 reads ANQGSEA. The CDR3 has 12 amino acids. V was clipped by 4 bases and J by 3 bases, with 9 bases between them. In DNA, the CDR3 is TGCAGCGTTGTTGGGTTGGACACTGAAGCTTTCTTT. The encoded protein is CSVVGLDTEAFF.

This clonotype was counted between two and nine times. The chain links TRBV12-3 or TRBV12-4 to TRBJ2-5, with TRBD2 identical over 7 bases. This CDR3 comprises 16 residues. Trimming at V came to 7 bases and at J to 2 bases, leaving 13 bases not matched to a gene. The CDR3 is CASNNRGASGQETQYF. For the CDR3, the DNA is TGTGCCAGCAATAACCGAGGGGCTAGCGGACAAGAGACCCAGTACTTC.

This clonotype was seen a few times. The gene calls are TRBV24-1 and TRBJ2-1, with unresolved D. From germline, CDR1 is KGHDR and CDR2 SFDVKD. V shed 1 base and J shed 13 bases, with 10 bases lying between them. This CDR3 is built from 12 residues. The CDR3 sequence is CATSDLSDVQFF. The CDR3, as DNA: TGTGCCACCAGTGATTTATCGGACGTCCAGTTCTTC.

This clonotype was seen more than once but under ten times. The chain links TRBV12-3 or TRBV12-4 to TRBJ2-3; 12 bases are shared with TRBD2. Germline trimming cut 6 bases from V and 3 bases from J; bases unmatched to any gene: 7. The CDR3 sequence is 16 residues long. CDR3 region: CASRPATSGRTDTQYF. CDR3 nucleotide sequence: TGTGCCAGCAGGCCGGCGACTAGCGGGAGAACAGATACGCAGTATTTT.

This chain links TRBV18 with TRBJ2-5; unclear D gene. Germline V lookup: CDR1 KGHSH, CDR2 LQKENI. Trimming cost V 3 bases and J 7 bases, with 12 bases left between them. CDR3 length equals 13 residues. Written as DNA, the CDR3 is TGTGCCAGCTCACCGCCCTCCCCCGGGACCCAGTACTTC. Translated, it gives CASSPPSPGTQYF. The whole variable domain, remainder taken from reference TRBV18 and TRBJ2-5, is NAGVMQNPRHLVRRRGQEARLRCSPMKGHSHVYWYRQLPEEGLKFMVYLQKENIIDESGMPKERFSAEFPKEGPSILRIQQVVRGDSAAYFCASSPPSPGTQYFGPGTRLLVL.

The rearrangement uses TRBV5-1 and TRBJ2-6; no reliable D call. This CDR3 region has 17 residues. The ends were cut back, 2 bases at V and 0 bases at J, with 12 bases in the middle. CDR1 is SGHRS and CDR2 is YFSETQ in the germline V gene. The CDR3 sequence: CASSFRDTLSGANVLTF. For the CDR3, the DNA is TGCGCCAGCAGCTTCAGAGATACTCTCTCTGGGGCCAACGTCCTGACTTTC. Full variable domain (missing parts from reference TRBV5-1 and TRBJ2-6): KAGVTQTPRYLIKTRGQQVTLSCSPISGHRSVSWYQQTPGQGLQFLFEYFSETQRNKGNFPGRFSGRQFSNSRSEMNVSTLELGDSALYLCASSFRDTLSGANVLTFGAGSRLTVL.

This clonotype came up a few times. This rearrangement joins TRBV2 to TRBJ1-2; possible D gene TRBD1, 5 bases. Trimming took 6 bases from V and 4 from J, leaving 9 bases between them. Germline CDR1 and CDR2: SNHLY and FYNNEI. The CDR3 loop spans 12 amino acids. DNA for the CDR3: TGTGCCAGCAGGACAGATACCTATGGCTACACCTTC. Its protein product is CASRTDTYGYTF.

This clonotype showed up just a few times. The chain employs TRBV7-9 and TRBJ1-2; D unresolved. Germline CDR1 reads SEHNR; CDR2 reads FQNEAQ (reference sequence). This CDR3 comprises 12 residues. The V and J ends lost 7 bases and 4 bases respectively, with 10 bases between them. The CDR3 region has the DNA TGTGCCAGCACCATGGGCCTCTATGGCTACACCTTC. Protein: CASTMGLYGYTF. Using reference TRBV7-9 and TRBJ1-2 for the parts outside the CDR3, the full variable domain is DTGVSQNPRHKITKRGQNVTFRCDPISEHNRLYWYRQTLGQGPEFLTYFQNEAQLEKSRLLSDRFSAERPKGSFSTLEIQRTEQGDSAMYLCASTMGLYGYTFGSGTRLTVV.

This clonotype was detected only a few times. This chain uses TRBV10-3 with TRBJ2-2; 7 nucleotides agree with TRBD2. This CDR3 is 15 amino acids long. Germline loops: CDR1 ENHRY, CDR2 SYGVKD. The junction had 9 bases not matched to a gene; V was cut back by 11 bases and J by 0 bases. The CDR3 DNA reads TGTGCCGTGGGGAGAGGACTAGCGAACACCGGGGAGCTGTTTTTT. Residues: CAVGRGLANTGELFF.

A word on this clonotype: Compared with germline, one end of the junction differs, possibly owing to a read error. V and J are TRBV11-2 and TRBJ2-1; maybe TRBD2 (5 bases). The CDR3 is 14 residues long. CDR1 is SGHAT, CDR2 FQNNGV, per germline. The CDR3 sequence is CASSSSVLRDEQFF. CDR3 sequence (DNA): TGTGCTAGCAGCTCCTCCGTGTTGCGGGATGAGCAGTTCTTC.

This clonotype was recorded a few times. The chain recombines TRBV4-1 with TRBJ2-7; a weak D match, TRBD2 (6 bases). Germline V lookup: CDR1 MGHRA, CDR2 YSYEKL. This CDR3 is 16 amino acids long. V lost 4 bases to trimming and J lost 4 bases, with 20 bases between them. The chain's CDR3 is CASSLTLSSRGYEQYF. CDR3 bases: TGCGCCAGCAGCCTAACCCTCTCTAGTCGGGGGTACGAGCAGTACTTC.

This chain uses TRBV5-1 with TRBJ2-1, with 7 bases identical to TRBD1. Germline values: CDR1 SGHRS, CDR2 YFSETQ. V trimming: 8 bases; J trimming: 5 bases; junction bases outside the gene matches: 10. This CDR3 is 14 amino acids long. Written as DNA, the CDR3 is TGCGCCAGTACGACAGGGTTAATGGACAATGAGCAGTTCTTC. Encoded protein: CASTTGLMDNEQFF.

CDR3 DNA: TGTGGCACGCTGGGCTGGACAGGGTGGGGCACTGAAGCTTTCTTT. Translation gives CGTLGWTGWGTEAFF. The chain recombines TRBV30 with TRBJ1-1; TRBD1 aligns across 8 bases. Germline V lookup: CDR1 GTSNPN, CDR2 SVGIG (reference sequence). This CDR3 is built from 15 residues.

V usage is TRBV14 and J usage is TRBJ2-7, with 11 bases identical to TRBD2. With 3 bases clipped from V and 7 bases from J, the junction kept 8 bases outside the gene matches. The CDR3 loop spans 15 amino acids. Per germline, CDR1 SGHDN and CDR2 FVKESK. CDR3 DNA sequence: TGTGCCAGCAGCCACATAGCGGGAGGGTACAATGAGCAGTACTTC. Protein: CASSHIAGGYNEQYF.

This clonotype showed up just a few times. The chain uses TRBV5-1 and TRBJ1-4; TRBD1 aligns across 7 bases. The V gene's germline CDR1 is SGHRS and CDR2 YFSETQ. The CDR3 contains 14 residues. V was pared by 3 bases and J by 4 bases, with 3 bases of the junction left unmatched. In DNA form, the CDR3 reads TGCGCCAGCAGCTCGGGACAGATTAATGAAAAACTGTTTTTT. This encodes CASSSGQINEKLFF. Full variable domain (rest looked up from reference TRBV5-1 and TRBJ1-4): KAGVTQTPRYLIKTRGQQVTLSCSPISGHRSVSWYQQTPGQGLQFLFEYFSETQRNKGNFPGRFSGRQFSNSRSEMNVSTLELGDSALYLCASSSGQINEKLFFGSGTQLSVL.

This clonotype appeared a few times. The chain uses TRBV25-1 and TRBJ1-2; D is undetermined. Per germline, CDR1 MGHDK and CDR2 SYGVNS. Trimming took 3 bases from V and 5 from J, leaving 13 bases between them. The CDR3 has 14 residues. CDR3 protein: CASSDLRGGYGYTF. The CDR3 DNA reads TGTGCCAGCAGTGATCTCCGGGGAGGGTATGGCTACACCTTC.